The rows below give T cell receptor beta chains drawn from one sample of a study of T-cell memory formation after mild COVID-19. TCRdb re-called the 5' RACE reads with MiXCR, one entry per CDR3 protein. Of about 270,000 distinct CDR3 sequences in the sample, 15% to 20% were seen once. Source material: PBMCs or a T cell subset sorted from them (not recorded which). The receptor set was obtained from a man aged 18 to 30 who had mild COVID-19 (a few samples of this study predate the infection). Cell type and time point are not known. CDR3s include the opening cysteine and the closing phenylalanine or tryptophan. A D gene is named only where the DNA matches it firmly. Clone size is shown for a subset of rows, as once, few, many or a class of expanded clone.

CDR3 protein: CASGTEFYEQYF
CDR3 DNA: TGTGCCAGCGGGACAGAGTTCTACGAGCAGTACTTC
D gene: TRBD1
J gene: TRBJ2-7
V gene: TRBV2
clone size: -

CDR3 protein: CASSGGGSSYNEQFF
CDR3 DNA: TGTGCCAGCAGTGGGGGGGGGAGCTCCTACAATGAGCAGTTCTTC
D gene: TRBD2
J gene: TRBJ2-1
V gene: TRBV2
clone size: few

CDR3 protein: CASSPGGASTDTQYF
CDR3 DNA: TGTGCTAGCAGCCCGGGGGGGGCAAGCACAGATACGCAGTATTTT
D gene: TRBD2
J gene: TRBJ2-3
V gene: TRBV7-7
clone size: few

CDR3 protein: CASSEQQADTQYF
CDR3 DNA: TGTGCCAGCAGTGAGCAACAGGCAGATACGCAGTATTTT
D gene: -
J gene: TRBJ2-3
V gene: TRBV2
clone size: -

CDR3 protein: CASSLATGYLDGELFF
CDR3 DNA: TGTGCCAGCAGCTTAGCAACAGGGTATTTAGACGGGGAGCTGTTTTTT
D gene: -
J gene: TRBJ2-2
V gene: TRBV11-2
clone size: -

CDR3 protein: CASSQGDGYEQYF
CDR3 DNA: TGCGCCAGCAGCCAAGGGGACGGGTACGAGCAGTACTTC
D gene: -
J gene: TRBJ2-7
V gene: TRBV4-3
clone size: -

CDR3 protein: CASRDSKSGNTIYF
CDR3 DNA: TGTGCCAGCAGGGACTCCAAGAGTGGAAACACCATATATTTT
D gene: -
J gene: TRBJ1-3
V gene: TRBV12-3/TRBV12-4
clone size: few

CDR3 protein: CASSSRQGAFNEQFF
CDR3 DNA: TGTGCCAGCAGCTCGAGACAGGGGGCTTTCAATGAGCAGTTCTTC
D gene: TRBD1
J gene: TRBJ2-1
V gene: TRBV7-9
clone size: few

CDR3 protein: CASASGTGFNEQYF
CDR3 DNA: TGTGCCAGCGCGTCCGGGACAGGGTTCAACGAGCAGTACTTC
D gene: TRBD1
J gene: TRBJ2-7
V gene: TRBV7-2
clone size: few

CDR3 protein: CSARVVSSNEQFF
CDR3 DNA: TGCAGTGCTAGAGTCGTCAGCTCTAATGAGCAGTTCTTC
D gene: -
J gene: TRBJ2-1
V gene: TRBV20-1
clone size: -

CDR3 protein: CASSLVLTGAYNEQFF
CDR3 DNA: TGTGCCAGCAGCTTAGTTCTGACAGGGGCCTACAATGAGCAGTTCTTC
D gene: TRBD1
J gene: TRBJ2-1
V gene: TRBV7-9
clone size: few

CDR3 protein: CASRPEGRAAGAFF
CDR3 DNA: TGTGCCAGCAGGCCTGAGGGAAGGGCCGCCGGAGCTTTCTTT
D gene: -
J gene: TRBJ1-1
V gene: TRBV11-2
clone size: once

CDR3 protein: CASSQGGSQRELFF
CDR3 DNA: TGTGCCAGCAGCCAAGGTGGCAGCCAGAGGGAGCTGTTTTTT
D gene: -
J gene: TRBJ2-2
V gene: TRBV3-1
clone size: few

CDR3 protein: CASSYSSGGAGELFF
CDR3 DNA: TGTGCCAGCAGTTACTCTTCCGGGGGAGCCGGGGAGCTGTTTTTT
D gene: -
J gene: TRBJ2-2
V gene: TRBV6-5
clone size: -

CDR3 protein: CASSTGTARRGEQFF
CDR3 DNA: TGTGCCAGCAGCACAGGGACAGCCCGAAGGGGTGAGCAGTTCTTC
D gene: TRBD1
J gene: TRBJ2-1
V gene: TRBV7-2
clone size: few

CDR3 protein: CASRGQGGETQYF
CDR3 DNA: TGTGCCAGCCGGGGACAGGGTGGAGAGACCCAGTACTTC
D gene: TRBD1
J gene: TRBJ2-5
V gene: TRBV28
clone size: few

CDR3 protein: CATGTGIAGYNEQFF
CDR3 DNA: TGTGCCACCGGGACGGGGATAGCGGGGTACAATGAGCAGTTCTTC
D gene: TRBD2
J gene: TRBJ2-1
V gene: TRBV15
clone size: few

CDR3 protein: CASSLGWTGELFF
CDR3 DNA: TGTGCCAGCAGTTTGGGGTGGACCGGGGAGCTGTTTTTT
D gene: -
J gene: TRBJ2-2
V gene: TRBV28
clone size: few

CDR3 protein: CASSSGPGTGAYYEQYF
CDR3 DNA: TGTGCCAGCAGCTCGGGTCCCGGGACAGGGGCCTACTACGAGCAGTACTTC
D gene: TRBD1
J gene: TRBJ2-7
V gene: TRBV7-9
clone size: many

CDR3 protein: CASTTGPWEANEKLFF
CDR3 DNA: TGTGCCAGCACCACGGGACCTTGGGAGGCTAATGAAAAACTGTTTTTT
D gene: -
J gene: TRBJ1-4
V gene: TRBV12-3/TRBV12-4
clone size: -

CDR3 protein: CASSPLRGPGTDTQYF
CDR3 DNA: TGTGCCAGCTCACCCCTCCGGGGACCAGGCACAGATACGCAGTATTTT
D gene: -
J gene: TRBJ2-3
V gene: TRBV18
clone size: few

CDR3 protein: CASSRQANPYEQYF
CDR3 DNA: TGTGCCAGCAGCCGTCAAGCCAATCCCTACGAGCAGTACTTC
D gene: -
J gene: TRBJ2-7
V gene: TRBV7-9
clone size: -

CDR3 protein: CASSLGGTITDTQYF
CDR3 DNA: TGTGCTAGCAGCTTGGGGGGGACTATCACAGATACGCAGTATTTT
D gene: TRBD2
J gene: TRBJ2-3
V gene: TRBV7-7
clone size: many

CDR3 protein: CSAARRRGAQIQETQYF
CDR3 DNA: TGCAGTGCGGCCCGAAGAAGGGGTGCGCAGATCCAAGAGACCCAGTACTTC
D gene: -
J gene: TRBJ2-5
V gene: TRBV20-1
clone size: few

CDR3 protein: CSARDPLGLGTDTQYF
CDR3 DNA: TGCAGTGCTAGAGATCCACTGGGGCTTGGAACAGATACGCAGTATTTT
D gene: -
J gene: TRBJ2-3
V gene: TRBV20-1
clone size: -

CDR3 protein: CSARDLGGLSETQYF
CDR3 DNA: TGCAGTGCTAGAGATCTTGGGGGGCTCTCAGAGACCCAGTACTTC
D gene: -
J gene: TRBJ2-5
V gene: TRBV20-1
clone size: few

CDR3 protein: CSATDRVRTDTQYF
CDR3 DNA: TGCAGTGCAACGGACAGGGTGAGGACAGATACGCAGTATTTT
D gene: TRBD1
J gene: TRBJ2-3
V gene: TRBV20-1
clone size: few

CDR3 protein: CASSLALDKANTEAFF
CDR3 DNA: TGTGCCAGCAGCTTAGCCTTAGATAAAGCGAACACTGAAGCTTTCTTT
D gene: -
J gene: TRBJ1-1
V gene: TRBV7-6
clone size: few

CDR3 protein: CASSLQGADYNEQFF
CDR3 DNA: TGTGCCAGCAGCCTGCAGGGGGCTGACTACAATGAGCAGTTCTTC
D gene: TRBD1
J gene: TRBJ2-1
V gene: TRBV12-3/TRBV12-4
clone size: -

CDR3 protein: CASSYGTGGILFF
CDR3 DNA: TGTGCCAGCAGTTACGGGACAGGGGGTATACTGTTTTTT
D gene: TRBD1
J gene: TRBJ1-4
V gene: TRBV6-5
clone size: few

CDR3 protein: CASSQEAHPVESYEQYF
CDR3 DNA: TGTGCCAGCAGCCAAGAAGCGCACCCTGTCGAGTCCTACGAGCAGTACTTC
D gene: -
J gene: TRBJ2-7
V gene: TRBV4-2
clone size: few

CDR3 protein: CASSPGRGGTGELFF
CDR3 DNA: TGCGCCAGCAGCCCCGGTCGGGGTGGGACCGGGGAGCTGTTTTTT
D gene: -
J gene: TRBJ2-2
V gene: TRBV5-1
clone size: -

CDR3 protein: CASSQDDRENEQFF
CDR3 DNA: TGTGCCAGCAGCCAAGATGACAGGGAAAATGAGCAGTTCTTC
D gene: TRBD1
J gene: TRBJ2-1
V gene: TRBV4-2
clone size: -

CDR3 protein: CASSEGTSSNEKLFF
CDR3 DNA: TGTGCCAGCAGTGAAGGAACTAGTTCTAATGAAAAACTGTTTTTT
D gene: -
J gene: TRBJ1-4
V gene: TRBV6-1
clone size: few

CDR3 protein: CASATPGKQETQYF
CDR3 DNA: TGTGCCAGCGCCACCCCGGGGAAACAAGAGACCCAGTACTTC
D gene: -
J gene: TRBJ2-5
V gene: TRBV6-5
clone size: -

CDR3 protein: CASSPDFGTGLGF
CDR3 DNA: TGTGCCAGCAGCCCTGATTTCGGGACAGGATTGGGTTTT
D gene: TRBD1
J gene: TRBJ2-3
V gene: TRBV7-2
clone size: few

CDR3 protein: CSASGQADTEAFF
CDR3 DNA: TGCAGTGCTAGCGGTCAGGCCGACACTGAAGCTTTCTTT
D gene: -
J gene: TRBJ1-1
V gene: TRBV20-1
clone size: many

CDR3 protein: CASSSAGDQETQYF
CDR3 DNA: TGTGCCAGCAGCTCCGCGGGGGACCAAGAGACCCAGTACTTC
D gene: TRBD2
J gene: TRBJ2-5
V gene: TRBV7-6
clone size: many

CDR3 protein: CASSPRQGFLEKLFF
CDR3 DNA: TGCGCCAGCAGCCCACGACAGGGGTTTCTTGAAAAACTGTTTTTT
D gene: TRBD1
J gene: TRBJ1-4
V gene: TRBV4-3
clone size: -

CDR3 protein: CASSFSGGRADTQYF
CDR3 DNA: TGTGCCAGCAGTTTTTCGGGGGGCAGGGCAGATACGCAGTATTTT
D gene: -
J gene: TRBJ2-3
V gene: TRBV27
clone size: few

CDR3 protein: CASPDRRCSPLHF
CDR3 DNA: TGTGCCAGCCCCGACAGGAGATGTTCACCCCTCCACTTT
D gene: -
J gene: TRBJ1-6
V gene: TRBV7-3
clone size: few

CDR3 protein: CASSSSGGDNEQFF
CDR3 DNA: TGTGCCAGCAGCTCAAGCGGGGGGGACAATGAGCAGTTCTTC
D gene: TRBD2
J gene: TRBJ2-1
V gene: TRBV7-6
clone size: -

CDR3 protein: CASSGDRAANEKLFF
CDR3 DNA: TGCGCCAGCAGCGGGGACAGGGCGGCTAATGAAAAACTGTTTTTT
D gene: TRBD1
J gene: TRBJ1-4
V gene: TRBV5-1
clone size: -

CDR3 protein: CASSRTQAGNREQYF
CDR3 DNA: TGTGCCAGCAGTCGAACCCAGGCAGGGAACCGGGAGCAGTACTTC
D gene: -
J gene: TRBJ2-7
V gene: TRBV12-3/TRBV12-4
clone size: -

CDR3 protein: CASSLSQAENTIYF
CDR3 DNA: TGTGCCAGCAGCTTATCACAGGCGGAAAACACCATATATTTT
D gene: -
J gene: TRBJ1-3
V gene: TRBV7-9
clone size: -

CDR3 protein: CAIRAGPNQETQYF
CDR3 DNA: TGTGCCATCAGGGCAGGGCCAAACCAAGAGACCCAGTACTTC
D gene: -
J gene: TRBJ2-5
V gene: TRBV10-3
clone size: -

CDR3 protein: CASSSAAGQRTYNEQFF
CDR3 DNA: TGTGCCAGCAGCTCGGCTGCGGGACAGAGAACGTACAATGAGCAGTTCTTC
D gene: -
J gene: TRBJ2-1
V gene: TRBV7-9
clone size: -